The rows below give T cell receptor beta chains drawn from one sample of a study of regulatory T cells in long-lasting Graves disease. TCRdb used MiXCR to reprocess the multiplex PCR reads, holding one entry per CDR3 protein. The table lists 410,000 or so distinct CDR3 sequences, under 15% of them singletons. These sequences were also reported in another study, on T cells in Graves' hyperthyroidism and ophthalmopathy.

Source: peripheral blood mononuclear cells (PBMCs), taken at new diagnosis, from a patient treated with antithyroid drugs. Receptors were obtained from a woman aged 25 to 39 with Graves disease. Both conserved end residues are part of each CDR3. D genes are given only for firm matches. Clone size is shown for a subset of rows, as once, few, many or a class of expanded clone.

V gene: TRBV9; D gene: TRBD1; clone size: -; J gene: TRBJ1-2; CDR3 DNA: TGTGCCAGCAGCTCCCGGACAGGACGGGGCTATGGCTACACCTTC; CDR3 protein: CASSSRTGRGYGYTF
V gene: TRBV18; D gene: -; clone size: -; J gene: TRBJ2-1; CDR3 DNA: TGTGCCAGCTCACCGGACTTCAGCCCCTACAATGAGCAGTTCTTC; CDR3 protein: CASSPDFSPYNEQFF
V gene: TRBV3-1; D gene: TRBD2; clone size: many; J gene: TRBJ2-7; CDR3 DNA: TGTGCCAGCAGCACCCGACTAGCTTACGAGCAGTACTTC; CDR3 protein: CASSTRLAYEQYF
V gene: TRBV19; D gene: -; clone size: few; J gene: TRBJ2-2; CDR3 DNA: TGTGCCAGTAGTATGGGTTCCGTCGGGGAGCTGTTTTTT; CDR3 protein: CASSMGSVGELFF
V gene: TRBV20-1; D gene: -; clone size: many; J gene: TRBJ2-2; CDR3 DNA: TGCAGTGCTAGCCGGAGGACGTTCCCTGGGCTGTTTTTT; CDR3 protein: CSASRRTFPGLFF
V gene: TRBV7-8; D gene: -; clone size: -; J gene: TRBJ1-5; CDR3 DNA: TGTGCCAGCAGCTTATCCTCCGGGGGCCAGCCCCAGCATTTT; CDR3 protein: CASSLSSGGQPQHF
V gene: TRBV11-2; D gene: -; clone size: many; J gene: TRBJ2-7; CDR3 DNA: TGTGCCAGCAGCTTCCCTGCCGGAGCGGACTACTACGAGCAGTACTTC; CDR3 protein: CASSFPAGADYYEQYF
V gene: TRBV2; D gene: TRBD2; clone size: -; J gene: TRBJ2-7; CDR3 DNA: TGTGCCAGCAGTGAAGGCGCGGGAGGTACTACGCGGGAGCAGTACTTC; CDR3 protein: CASSEGAGGTTREQYF
V gene: TRBV24-1; D gene: -; clone size: few; J gene: TRBJ2-5; CDR3 DNA: TGTGCCACCAGTTGGGGGGCTGAAGAGACCCAGTACTTC; CDR3 protein: CATSWGAEETQYF
V gene: TRBV12-3/TRBV12-4; D gene: TRBD2; clone size: -; J gene: TRBJ2-3; CDR3 DNA: TGTGCCAGCAGTTTTCCTGGGCGGACTAGCGGGAGTGGAGATACGCAGTATTTT; CDR3 protein: CASSFPGRTSGSGDTQYF
V gene: TRBV6-5; D gene: -; clone size: many; J gene: TRBJ2-2; CDR3 DNA: TGTGCCAGCAGTTACCTAGCGCGAGACACCGGGGAGCTGTTTTTT; CDR3 protein: CASSYLARDTGELFF
V gene: TRBV24-1; D gene: TRBD1; clone size: -; J gene: TRBJ2-1; CDR3 DNA: TGTGCCACCAGTGATTTTAAAGGGGGCGATGAGCAGTTCTTC; CDR3 protein: CATSDFKGGDEQFF
V gene: TRBV6-1; D gene: -; clone size: few; J gene: TRBJ1-5; CDR3 DNA: TGTGCCAGCAGTGAGGCGTTCAGCAATCAGCCCCAGCATTTT; CDR3 protein: CASSEAFSNQPQHF
V gene: TRBV12-3/TRBV12-4; D gene: TRBD1; clone size: many; J gene: TRBJ2-7; CDR3 DNA: TGTGCCAGCAGTCTCGGGACAGGTTGGTACGAGCAGTACTTC; CDR3 protein: CASSLGTGWYEQYF
V gene: TRBV7-9; D gene: -; clone size: -; J gene: TRBJ1-1; CDR3 DNA: TGTGCCAGCAGCTTCCCCCCCCGGGAAGCTTTCTTT; CDR3 protein: CASSFPPREAFF
V gene: TRBV7-2; D gene: -; clone size: many; J gene: TRBJ1-2; CDR3 DNA: TGTGCCAGCAGCTTATCCCTCTCCGGCTACACCTTC; CDR3 protein: CASSLSLSGYTF
V gene: TRBV4-1; D gene: TRBD2; clone size: -; J gene: TRBJ2-1; CDR3 DNA: TGCGCCAGCAGCCAACTAGCGGGAGGGCCGGGCTACAATGAGCAGTTCTTC; CDR3 protein: CASSQLAGGPGYNEQFF
V gene: TRBV25-1; D gene: -; clone size: many; J gene: TRBJ1-2; CDR3 DNA: TGTGCCAGCAGTGAATACGGGAGATATGGCTACACCTTC; CDR3 protein: CASSEYGRYGYTF
V gene: TRBV24-1; D gene: TRBD1; clone size: -; J gene: TRBJ1-5; CDR3 DNA: TGTGCCACCAGTGATCCAAGGACAGGGGGGACTCAGCCCCAGCATTTT; CDR3 protein: CATSDPRTGGTQPQHF
V gene: TRBV7-9; D gene: -; clone size: many; J gene: TRBJ2-7; CDR3 DNA: TGTGCCAGCAGCCCTACCCCCGGCGAGCAGTACTTC; CDR3 protein: CASSPTPGEQYF
V gene: TRBV11-2; D gene: -; clone size: many; J gene: TRBJ2-7; CDR3 DNA: TGTGCCAGCAGCCTCACACAAGGCGCCGAGCAGTACTTC; CDR3 protein: CASSLTQGAEQYF
V gene: TRBV14; D gene: -; clone size: -; J gene: TRBJ1-4; CDR3 DNA: TGTGCCAGCAGCCGCCGGGCCCCCCCCATTGAGGATAATGAAAAACTGTTTTTT; CDR3 protein: CASSRRAPPIEDNEKLFF
V gene: TRBV9; D gene: TRBD1; clone size: few; J gene: TRBJ2-3; CDR3 DNA: TGTGCCAGCAGCGTAGTTCCGGGCGGACAGGGGGTGAACACAGATACGCAGTATTTT; CDR3 protein: CASSVVPGGQGVNTDTQYF
V gene: TRBV13; D gene: TRBD2; clone size: -; J gene: TRBJ2-5; CDR3 DNA: TGTGCCAGCAGCTTAGCCGGGACTAGCGGGAGGGCCCGGGAGACCCAGTACTTC; CDR3 protein: CASSLAGTSGRARETQYF
V gene: TRBV3-1; D gene: -; clone size: many; J gene: TRBJ1-5; CDR3 DNA: TGTGCCAGCAGCCAAGGGGGCCATCAGCCCCAGCATTTT; CDR3 protein: CASSQGGHQPQHF
V gene: TRBV6-1; D gene: TRBD1; clone size: few; J gene: TRBJ1-6; CDR3 DNA: TGTGCCAGCAGGGACAGGAGCTCCTATAATTCACCCCTCCACTTT; CDR3 protein: CASRDRSSYNSPLHF
V gene: TRBV30; D gene: -; clone size: many; J gene: TRBJ2-7; CDR3 DNA: TGTGCCTGGAGAGGGGTGCCCTACGAGCAGTACTTC; CDR3 protein: CAWRGVPYEQYF
V gene: TRBV6-6; D gene: -; clone size: many; J gene: TRBJ1-1; CDR3 DNA: TGTGCCAGCAGTTACTCGGGGGGGGCCACTGAAGCTTTCTTT; CDR3 protein: CASSYSGGATEAFF
V gene: TRBV6-1; D gene: TRBD2; clone size: few; J gene: TRBJ2-7; CDR3 DNA: TGTGCCAGCAGTGACCTAGCGGGGGCTAGCTCCTACGAGCAGTACTTC; CDR3 protein: CASSDLAGASSYEQYF
V gene: TRBV6-1; D gene: TRBD2; clone size: many; J gene: TRBJ2-7; CDR3 DNA: TGTGCCACACAGACTAGCGGGGGCTACGAGCAGTACTTC; CDR3 protein: CATQTSGGYEQYF
V gene: TRBV7-9; D gene: TRBD2; clone size: many; J gene: TRBJ2-1; CDR3 DNA: TGTGCCAGCCTTTTACGGGAGGCCCCCAATTACAATGAGCAGTTCTTC; CDR3 protein: CASLLREAPNYNEQFF
V gene: TRBV11-2; D gene: TRBD2; clone size: many; J gene: TRBJ2-7; CDR3 DNA: TGTGCCAGCAGCCCAACTAGCGGGAGCTACGAGCAGTACTTC; CDR3 protein: CASSPTSGSYEQYF
V gene: TRBV4-1; D gene: -; clone size: few; J gene: TRBJ1-6; CDR3 DNA: TGCGCCAGCAGCCAAGACCGGGTGGGGAAGAATTCACCCCTCCACTTT; CDR3 protein: CASSQDRVGKNSPLHF
V gene: TRBV6-1; D gene: -; clone size: many; J gene: TRBJ2-7; CDR3 DNA: TGTGCCAGCAGTGAAGGGTCGCAACCAAAGACCTACGAGCAGTACTTC; CDR3 protein: CASSEGSQPKTYEQYF
V gene: TRBV4-1; D gene: -; clone size: few; J gene: TRBJ1-1; CDR3 DNA: TGCGCCAGCAGCCAGACCTTTTTGGGGGGTGTGGGTGAAGCTTTCTTT; CDR3 protein: CASSQTFLGGVGEAFF
V gene: TRBV12-3/TRBV12-4; D gene: -; clone size: many; J gene: TRBJ2-3; CDR3 DNA: TGTGCCAGCAGTTTCTCCCTGTGGCGGGACGGAGGCACAGATACGCAGTATTTT; CDR3 protein: CASSFSLWRDGGTDTQYF
V gene: TRBV6-2/TRBV6-3; D gene: -; clone size: -; J gene: TRBJ1-1; CDR3 DNA: TGTGCCAGCAGTTTCCATCTAAGGCGTAGGGACACTGAAGCTTTCTTT; CDR3 protein: CASSFHLRRRDTEAFF
V gene: TRBV4-1; D gene: -; clone size: -; J gene: TRBJ1-3; CDR3 DNA: TGCGCCAGTTCCGAGGGAGGTGGAAACACCATATATTTT; CDR3 protein: CASSEGGGNTIYF
V gene: TRBV19; D gene: TRBD1; clone size: many; J gene: TRBJ1-2; CDR3 DNA: TGTGCCAGTAGTCGTAAGGGACAGGACTACACCTTC; CDR3 protein: CASSRKGQDYTF
V gene: TRBV13; D gene: -; clone size: many; J gene: TRBJ2-7; CDR3 DNA: TGTGCCAGCAGCTTAGTTGGAGGGCCCTACGAGCAGTACTTC; CDR3 protein: CASSLVGGPYEQYF
V gene: TRBV9; D gene: -; clone size: few; J gene: TRBJ2-3; CDR3 DNA: TGTGCCAGCAGCGTAGGTTATACGCAGTATTTT; CDR3 protein: CASSVGYTQYF